The 22 T cell receptor beta chains presented below share a single source sample, sequenced in a study of CD8+ T cells in alopecia areata. Once RNA had been extracted, it was reverse transcribed into cDNA to act as the sequencing template. Assay used: immunoSEQ multiplex PCR; TCRdb lists only in-frame clones, some missing. The repertoire holds 100,000 to 130,000 clones, with roughly 64% as singletons. The material sequenced was CD8+ T cells sorted from blood. The receptors originated from a human donor in good health.

The chain combines TRBV4-1 with TRBJ2-7; a weak D match, TRBD1 (6 bases). Germline V gene sequence: CDR1 MGHRA, CDR2 YSYEKL. The CDR3 spans 13 residues. The ends were cut back, 1 base at V and 6 bases at J, with 10 bases in the middle. As DNA, the CDR3 is TGCGCCAGCAGCCAAGTGGGGGCGCCCGAGCAGTACTTC. Protein product: CASSQVGAPEQYF.

This clone was picked up a small number of times. Other DNA sequences in the sample encode the same CDR3. The chain recombines TRBV4-1 with TRBJ2-7; D is uncertain. The CDR3 covers 13 residues. CDR1 MGHRA and CDR2 YSYEKL come from the germline V gene. The V end was cut by 1 base, the J end by 2 bases, with 6 bases between. CDR3 region: CASSQVGPYEQYF. The CDR3 coding sequence is TGCGCCAGCAGCCAAGTTGGGCCCTACGAGCAGTACTTC.

V usage is TRBV5-1 and J usage is TRBJ2-5, with D possibly being TRBD1 or TRBD2 (5 bases each). The germline CDR1 and CDR2 sequences are SGHRS and YFSETQ. Trimming cost V 1 base and J 5 bases, with 9 bases left between them. The CDR3 consists of 13 residues. CDR3 sequence (DNA): TGCGCCAGCAGCTTGTTAGGGGAGGAGACCCAGTACTTC. It encodes CASSLLGEETQYF.

The chain recombines TRBV7-9 with TRBJ2-1; tentative D call: TRBD2 (5 bases). The CDR3 length is 16 residues. Looked up from germline, CDR1 is SEHNR and CDR2 is FQNEAQ (reference sequence). The germline V and J ends were trimmed by 9 bases and 0 bases, with 18 bases remaining between them. The CDR3 spells CARSDGSVSSYNEQFF. For the CDR3, the DNA is TGTGCCAGGTCTGATGGGAGCGTTAGCTCCTACAATGAGCAGTTCTTC.

This chain connects TRBV6-1 to TRBJ1-2; D ambiguous. With 1 base removed from V and 5 bases from J, the gap between germline ends came to 20 bases. Looked up from germline, CDR1 is MNHNS and CDR2 is SASEGT. CDR3 length: 17 residues. The CDR3 region has the DNA TGTGCCAGCAGTGAAGGCCCGGTGGTTAAATGGGGATATGGCTACACCTTC. This gives the protein CASSEGPVVKWGYGYTF.

The chain has TRBV6-1 and TRBJ1-4; D possibly corresponds to TRBD1 (5 bases). Trimming took off 5 bases at V and 5 bases at J, with 15 bases between the two ends. Germline CDR1 MNHNS, CDR2 SASEGT. The CDR3 extends over 15 amino acids. The CDR3 sequence: CASSNPGRLNEKLFF. In DNA form, the CDR3 reads TGTGCCAGCAGTAATCCGGGACGGCTGAATGAAAAACTGTTTTTT.

This clone has a handful of counts. This sequence joins TRBV29-1 and TRBJ2-1; TRBD2 agrees at 11 bases. This CDR3 has 15 amino acids. Germline assignment: CDR1 SQVTM and CDR2 ANQGSEA. V lost 4 bases, J lost 0 bases, and 2 bases stayed unmatched. In DNA form, the CDR3 reads TGCAGCGTTGGACTAGCGGGGAGCTCCTACAATGAGCAGTTCTTC. Translating gives CSVGLAGSSYNEQFF.

The V and J genes are TRBV29-1 and TRBJ1-2, with D possibly TRBD1 on 6 matching bases. V was shortened by 3 bases and J by 2 bases, with 19 bases between the two germline ends. Germline V lookup: CDR1 SQVTM, CDR2 ANQGSEA. The CDR3 covers 16 residues. The CDR3 sequence: CSVDGKGRGSNYGYTF. CDR3 DNA sequence: TGCAGCGTTGATGGAAAGGGCAGGGGATCAAACTATGGCTACACCTTC. The whole variable domain, filled in from reference TRBV29-1 and TRBJ1-2, reads SAVISQKPSRDICQRGTSLTIQCQVDSQVTMMFWYRQQPGQSLTLIATANQGSEATYESGFVIDKFPISRPNLTFSTLTVSNMSPEDSSIYLCSVDGKGRGSNYGYTFGSGTRLTVV.

V gene TRBV9 combines with J gene TRBJ1-4; D is perhaps TRBD1 (6 bases). The CDR3 is 15 residues long. In germline, CDR1 is SGDLS, CDR2 YYNGEE. Trimming cost V 0 bases and J 8 bases, with 14 bases left between them. The DNA of the CDR3 is TGTGCCAGCAGCGTAGGCGGGGGCTCAGGAGAAAAACTGTTTTTT. It translates to CASSVGGGSGEKLFF.

The table lists this clone with a few counts. The same CDR3 also results from other DNA sequences found in this sample. The chain has TRBV7-9 and TRBJ2-5; D is unresolved. Germline CDR1 SEHNR, CDR2 FQNEAQ (reference sequence). V was clipped by 6 bases and J by 2 bases, with 7 bases between them. CDR3 length: 12 residues. CDR3 protein: CASSLGQETQYF. CDR3 nucleotide sequence: TGTGCCAGCAGTCTGGGGCAAGAGACCCAGTACTTC.

The chain joins TRBV30 to TRBJ2-3; 7 bases map to TRBD2. The CDR3 contains 14 residues. The trim removed 2 bases at V and 4 bases at J, leaving 6 bases unmatched. The germline gives CDR1 GTSNPN, CDR2 SVGIG (reference sequence). The CDR3 DNA follows: TGTGCCTGGAGTAGGGACTACCTCGCAGATACGCAGTATTTT. Translation: CAWSRDYLADTQYF.

As DNA, the CDR3 is TGTGCCAGCAGCTTAGCGCTGACAGGGGTGAGCAATCAGCCCCAGCATTTT. It encodes CASSLALTGVSNQPQHF. J is TRBJ1-5 and V is TRBV7-9, with TRBD1 identical over 8 bases. The ends lost 0 bases at V and 1 base at J; junction bases unmatched: 5. The germline gives CDR1 SEHNR, CDR2 FQNEAQ (reference sequence). CDR3 size: 17 residues.

This clone has only a few counts. The sample holds other DNA sequences that translate to the same CDR3. The chain employs TRBV13 and TRBJ1-1, with D unresolved. Germline CDR1 and CDR2: PRHDT and FYEKMQ (reference sequence). The CDR3 covers 12 residues. The ends were cut back, 0 bases at V and 4 bases at J, with 3 bases in the middle. CDR3 region: CASSLGRTEAFF. The CDR3 bases are TGTGCCAGCAGCTTAGGACGCACTGAAGCTTTCTTT. The full variable domain, completed using reference TRBV13 and TRBJ1-1, is AAGVIQSPRHLIKEKRETATLKCYPIPRHDTVYWYQQGPGQDPQFLISFYEKMQSDKGSIPDRFSAQQFSDYHSELNMSSLELGDSALYFCASSLGRTEAFFGQGTRLTVV.

The V and J genes are TRBV2 and TRBJ2-5; D remains ambiguous. This CDR3 is built from 13 residues. V was trimmed by 7 bases and J by 7 bases, leaving 16 bases between them. Germline loops: CDR1 SNHLY, CDR2 FYNNEI. The CDR3 region has the DNA TGTGCCAGCAAAGGAGCAGGTCACTCGACCCAGTACTTC. This translates into CASKGAGHSTQYF.

This clone has just a few counts. The J gene is TRBJ2-7, the V gene TRBV28; maybe TRBD1 (6 bases). Trimming took off 2 bases at V and 6 bases at J, with 17 bases between the two ends. Germline CDR1 and CDR2: MDHEN and SYDVKM. This CDR3 contains 15 residues. CDR3 sequence reads: CASSLHPTGAVEQYF. As DNA, the CDR3 is TGTGCCAGCAGTTTACACCCGACAGGTGCAGTCGAGCAGTACTTC.

This chain connects TRBV7-9 to TRBJ2-5, with 7 positions matching TRBD2. The germline V gene has CDR1 SEHNR and CDR2 FQNEAQ (reference sequence). V gave up 3 bases and J gave up 0 bases; unmatched junction bases: 7. This CDR3 spans 16 amino acids. In DNA, the CDR3 is TGTGCCAGCAGCTTGTTGAAGCTAGCGGACCAAGAGACCCAGTACTTC. It is translated as CASSLLKLADQETQYF.

The chain is built from TRBV25-1 and TRBJ2-2; unclear D gene. Germline loops: CDR1 MGHDK, CDR2 SYGVNS. V shed 6 bases and J shed 6 bases, with 8 bases lying between them. CDR3 length: 12 residues. The CDR3 is CASSEVSGELFF. The DNA of the CDR3 is TGTGCCAGCAGCGAGGTTTCCGGGGAGCTGTTTTTT.

The V and J genes are TRBV13 and TRBJ2-7; TRBD2 aligns across 8 bases. CDR1 is PRHDT and CDR2 is FYEKMQ in the germline V gene (reference sequence). With V trimmed by 4 bases and J by 0 bases, 8 bases remained unmatched. CDR3 size: 16 residues. The CDR3 is CASSSKLADASYEQYF. The CDR3 DNA reads TGTGCCAGCAGCTCTAAACTAGCGGACGCCTCCTACGAGCAGTACTTC.

This clone turned up a few times. The rearrangement joins TRBV30 to TRBJ2-3; D uncertain. This CDR3 region has 13 residues. CDR1 is GTSNPN, CDR2 SVGIG, per germline (reference sequence). Deletions cut 7 bases from V and 3 bases from J, with 14 bases between. In DNA form, the CDR3 reads TGTGCCTCCTCTGGGGTATGGACAGATACGCAGTATTTT. Its translation is CASSGVWTDTQYF.

The J gene is TRBJ1-5, the V gene TRBV29-1; 7 nucleotides align to TRBD1. The CDR3 runs 13 residues. V shed 6 bases, J shed 3 bases, and the junction held 5 bases outside the gene matches. The germline CDR1 and CDR2 sequences are SQVTM and ANQGSEA. The CDR3 coding sequence is TGCAGCGTGGAGACAGGGTACAATCAGCCCCAGCATTTT. Translation gives CSVETGYNQPQHF. The full variable domain, completed using reference TRBV29-1 and TRBJ1-5, is SAVISQKPSRDICQRGTSLTIQCQVDSQVTMMFWYRQQPGQSLTLIATANQGSEATYESGFVIDKFPISRPNLTFSTLTVSNMSPEDSSIYLCSVETGYNQPQHFGDGTRLSIL.

This clone was seen a handful of times. This chain uses TRBV29-1 with TRBJ2-5, with D perhaps TRBD1 (6 bases). Per germline, CDR1 SQVTM and CDR2 ANQGSEA. The CDR3 consists of 11 residues. The V and J ends lost 5 bases and 8 bases respectively, with 12 bases between them. CDR3 loop: CSVFKQGTQYF. CDR3 sequence (DNA): TGCAGCGTTTTCAAACAGGGAACCCAGTACTTC.

The gene calls are TRBV28 and TRBJ2-3; D uncertain. V lost 6 bases, J lost 1 base, and 11 bases lay in between. The germline V gene encodes CDR1 MDHEN and CDR2 SYDVKM. CDR3 size: 14 residues. This CDR3 is CASSQDGCTDTQYF. CDR3 DNA: TGTGCCAGCAGCCAAGACGGATGCACAGATACGCAGTATTTT.